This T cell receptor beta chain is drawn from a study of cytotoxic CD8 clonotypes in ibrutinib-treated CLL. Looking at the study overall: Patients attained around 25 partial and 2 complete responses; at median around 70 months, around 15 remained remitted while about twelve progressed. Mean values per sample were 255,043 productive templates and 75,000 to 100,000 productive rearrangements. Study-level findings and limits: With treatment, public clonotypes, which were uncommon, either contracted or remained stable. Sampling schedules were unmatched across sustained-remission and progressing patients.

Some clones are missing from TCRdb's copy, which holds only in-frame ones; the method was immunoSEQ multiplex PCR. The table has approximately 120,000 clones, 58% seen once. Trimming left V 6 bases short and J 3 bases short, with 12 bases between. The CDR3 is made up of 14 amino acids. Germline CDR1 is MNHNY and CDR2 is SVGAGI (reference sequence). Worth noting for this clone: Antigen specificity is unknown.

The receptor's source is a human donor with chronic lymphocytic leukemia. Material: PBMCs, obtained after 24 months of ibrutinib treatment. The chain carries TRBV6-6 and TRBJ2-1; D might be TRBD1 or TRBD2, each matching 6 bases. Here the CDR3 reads CASSGGQGYNEQFF. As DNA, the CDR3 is TGTGCCAGCAGCGGGGGCCAGGGCTACAATGAGCAGTTCTTC.